These 22 T cell receptor delta chains were all obtained from the same sample, sequenced in a study of gamma-delta T cells after stem cell transplantation. TCRdb re-called the RT-PCR reads via CATT. The sample includes fewer than 2,500 delta-chain clones, approximately 3.1% of them seen just once. The source material was gamma-delta T cells. The receptors here all came from a human donor. It is not recorded whose cells these are; they may come from a transplant donor.

A remark on this clone: A read error likely explains why the TCRdb protein, taken from a much larger clone, differs from this DNA's translation at residue 3; the protein shown is translated from the DNA. The rearrangement links TRDV2 to TRDJ1, with D possibly being TRDD3 (6 bases). Looked up from germline, CDR1 is GEAIGNYY and CDR2 is EKD. There are 17 residues in the CDR3. The chain's CDR3 is CARDPLRTGGITDKLIF. Written as DNA, the CDR3 is TGTGCCCGTGACCCGCTACGGACGGGGGGAATCACCGATAAACTCATCTTT.

With regard to this clone: For this DNA, TCRdb reports the protein of a much larger clone, which diverges at residue 8, most likely from a read error; the protein presented here is translated directly from the DNA. The rearrangement links TRDV2 to TRDJ1, with D tentatively TRDD2 (5 bases). V lost 3 bases and J 0 bases, leaving 19 bases between the germline ends. CDR3 length equals 17 residues. From germline, CDR1 is GEAIGNYY and CDR2 EKD. CDR3 protein: CACDSLLRVHYTDKLIF. CDR3 coding DNA: TGTGCCTGTGACTCCCTTCTGAGGGTCCACTACACCGATAAACTCATCTTT.

In the case of this clone: A read error is the likely source, as a far larger clone sits one nucleotide away. Distinct nucleotide sequences in the sample also encode this CDR3. The chain recombines TRDV2 with TRDJ2; TRDD3 aligns across 9 bases. CDR1 is GEAIGNYY, CDR2 EKD, per germline. CDR3 length: 22 residues. Trimming removed 3 bases from V and 0 bases from J; junction bases left unmatched: 22. The chain's CDR3 is CACDPVRGDTRQKQALTAQLFF. CDR3 in DNA: TGTGCCTGTGACCCCGTACGTGGGGATACGCGCCAGAAGCAAGCTTTGACAGCACAACTCTTCTTT.

This clone has a handful of counts. This may be a read error: a much more frequent sequence differs by one nucleotide. This same CDR3 is encoded by further DNA sequences in the sample. The chain links TRDV2 to TRDJ1; D gene uncertain. Germline CDR1 GEAIGNYY, CDR2 EKD. This CDR3 spans 16 amino acids. This CDR3 reads CACDTVVGGSTDKLIF. Written as DNA, the CDR3 is TGTGCCTGTGACACCGTCGTGGGAGGGAGCACCGATAAACTCATCTTC.

As to this clone: TCRdb records a much larger clone's protein for this DNA, with a difference at residue 3 that likely arises from a read error; the protein given is the translation of the DNA. This chain connects TRDV2 to TRDJ1, with 12 bases that match TRDD3. Germline V gene data show CDR1 as GEAIGNYY and CDR2 as EKD. CDR3 size: 18 residues. This chain's CDR3 is CARDTVNLGDTRTDKLIF. For the CDR3, the DNA is TGTGCCCGTGACACCGTGAATCTGGGGGATACGCGGACCGATAAACTCATCTTT.

As to this clone: The TCRdb protein comes from a much larger clone and disagrees with this DNA's translation at residue 3, likely due to a read error; the protein given here is derived from the DNA. The chain employs TRDV2 and TRDJ1, with D tentatively TRDD3 (6 bases). CDR1 GEAIGNYY and CDR2 EKD come from the germline V gene. CDR3 size: 19 residues. The CDR3 nucleotides are TGTGCCCGTGACACCGTGGAGGCCGGGGGAACGGGTTACACCGATAAACTCATCTTT. It yields the protein CARDTVEAGGTGYTDKLIF.

This clone was counted a few times. TCRdb's listed protein matches a much larger clone and diverges from this DNA's translation at residue 16, likely through a read error; the protein shown comes from the DNA. The rearrangement uses TRDV2 and TRDJ3; the D gene is possibly TRDD3 (6 bases). The CDR3 is made up of 18 amino acids. Germline-derived CDR1 and CDR2 are GEAIGNYY and EKD. The CDR3 is CACDTLGTSSWDTRQVFF. The DNA for the CDR3 is TGTGCCTGTGACACCCTGGGGACGAGCTCCTGGGACACCCGACAGGTGTTTTTC.

Concerning this clone itself: TCRdb's protein for this DNA is that of a much larger clone and differs from the translation at residue 10, likely a read error; the protein shown is the DNA translation. This sequence joins TRDV2 and TRDJ3; D is perhaps TRDD3 (5 bases). Deletions cut 3 bases from V and 0 bases from J, with 23 bases between. This CDR3 contains 21 residues. From germline, CDR1 is GEAIGNYY and CDR2 EKD. This CDR3 is CACDSMLGKAPNSWDTRQMFF. The CDR3 nucleotides read TGTGCCTGTGACTCCATGCTGGGTAAAGCGCCCAACTCCTGGGACACCCGACAGATGTTTTTC.

On this clone itself: This sequence is one base from a far larger clone and is likely a read error. This CDR3 is CACDSVRTGGYGWADKLIF. CDR3 nucleotide sequence: TGTGCCTGTGACTCGGTCCGTACTGGGGGATACGGTTGGGCCGATAAACTCATCTTT. The chain recombines TRDV2 with TRDJ1; TRDD3 agrees at 13 bases. This CDR3 is built from 19 residues. Looked up from germline, CDR1 is GEAIGNYY and CDR2 is EKD. Losses at the gene ends were 3 bases for V and 3 bases for J; bases not matched to a gene: 15.

This clone was seen a handful of times. The CDR3 sequence is CACDSLLGTDKLIF. CDR3 DNA: TGTGCCTGTGACTCACTTCTGGGTACCGATAAACTCATCTTT. The chain is built from TRDV2 and TRDJ1; a possible D gene is TRDD3 (5 bases). CDR3 length: 14 residues. V lost 3 bases, J lost 2 bases, and 12 bases lay in between. In germline, CDR1 is GEAIGNYY, CDR2 EKD.

On this clone: This DNA's translation and the protein TCRdb lists, from a much larger clone, do not match at residue 14, likely due to a read error; the protein shown is translated from the DNA. This CDR3 reads CACDTLSGGLQYTGKLIF. DNA for the CDR3: TGTGCCTGTGACACCCTCAGTGGGGGTCTACAGTACACCGGTAAACTCATCTTT. The chain joins TRDV2 to TRDJ1; tentative D call: TRDD3 (6 bases). CDR3 size: 18 residues. The germline gives CDR1 GEAIGNYY, CDR2 EKD.

This clone was counted a few times. This sequence joins TRDV2 and TRDJ3; 12 bases fit TRDD3. The CDR3 loop spans 20 amino acids. The V and J ends lost 3 bases and 0 bases, in that order; junction bases with no gene match: 8. Germline V gene lookup returns CDR1 GEAIGNYY and CDR2 EKD. The CDR3 DNA sequence: TGTGCCTGTGACCGCGTACTGGGGGATACCGACTCCTGGGACACCCGACAGATGTTTTTC. This sequence encodes CACDRVLGDTDSWDTRQMFF.

Concerning this clone itself: The protein TCRdb lists belongs to a much larger clone and differs from this DNA's translation at residue 2, which points to a read error; the protein shown is made from the DNA. The chain uses TRDV2 and TRDJ4; 8 bases match TRDD3. Germline CDR1 reads GEAIGNYY; CDR2 reads EKD. This CDR3 spans 19 amino acids. In DNA, the CDR3 is TGTTCCTGTGACACCGCGGGCGGGGATCCCGGGGATACTACCAAACCCCTGATCTTT. Its protein is CSCDTAGGDPGDTTKPLIF.

This clone was found a few times. Only one base separates this from a far larger clonotype, so it likely reflects a read error. The chain links TRDV2 to TRDJ1; TRDD3 aligns across 8 bases. The CDR3 contains 15 residues. CDR1 and CDR2 (germline): GEAIGNYY, EKD. This CDR3 reads CACDTVSSLGGKPIF. In nucleotides, the CDR3 is TGTGCCTGTGACACCGTATCCTCACTGGGGGGCAAACCCATCTTT.

This clone was detected a few times. With a much larger clone just one base away, this may be a read error. This chain joins TRDV2 and TRDJ4; 8 bases match TRDD3. The CDR3 spans 19 residues. Germline values: CDR1 GEAIGNYY, CDR2 EKD. The junction had 21 bases not matched to a gene; V was cut back by 0 bases and J by 4 bases. CDR3 nucleotide sequence: TGTGCCTGTGACACCGCGGGCGGGGATCCCGGGGATACTGCCAAACCCCTGATCTTT. This codes for CACDTAGGDPGDTAKPLIF.

This clone was counted only a few times. TCRdb assigns this DNA the protein of a much larger clone, which departs from its translation at residue 13; this likely reflects a read error, and the protein shown comes from translating the DNA. V gene TRDV2 combines with J gene TRDJ1, with 13 bases identical to TRDD3. CDR3 size: 19 residues. CDR1 is GEAIGNYY and CDR2 is EKD in the germline V gene. V was pared by 0 bases and J by 2 bases, with 11 bases of the junction left unmatched. DNA of the CDR3: TGTGCCTGTGACACCGTACTGGGGGATACGCAGGGACATACCGATAAACTCATCTTT. It is translated as CACDTVLGDTQGHTDKLIF.

Worth noting for this clone: TCRdb records a much larger clone's protein for this DNA, with a difference at residue 4 that likely arises from a read error; the protein given is the translation of the DNA. V gene TRDV2 combines with J gene TRDJ1; 8 bases fit TRDD3. CDR3 length: 16 residues. Germline trimming cut 5 bases from V and 0 bases from J; bases unmatched to any gene: 10. Germline V gene sequence: CDR1 GEAIGNYY, CDR2 EKD. The CDR3 here is CACGRLGELYTDKLIF. CDR3 in DNA: TGTGCCTGTGGCAGGCTGGGGGAACTGTACACCGATAAACTCATCTTT.

This clone showed up just a few times. This likely reflects a read error, since a far larger clone is one base away. J is TRDJ3 and V is TRDV2, with 10 positions matching TRDD3. The CDR3 extends over 19 amino acids. The germline gives CDR1 GEAIGNYY, CDR2 EKD. CDR3 nucleotides: TGTGCCTGTGGCACCGTGGGGGATACACTCTCCTGGGACACCCGACAGATGTTTTTC. Encoded protein: CACGTVGDTLSWDTRQMFF.

This clone was counted between two and nine times. TCRdb assigns this DNA the protein of a much larger clone, which departs from its translation at residue 15; this likely reflects a read error, and the protein shown comes from translating the DNA. V gene TRDV2 combines with J gene TRDJ1, with TRDD3 matching 12 bases. The CDR3 runs to 16 residues. The germline gives CDR1 GEAIGNYY, CDR2 EKD. The CDR3: CACDVLGDTSSDKLTF. The CDR3 nucleotides read TGTGCCTGTGATGTACTGGGGGATACCTCGAGCGATAAACTCACCTTT.

With respect to this clone: A read error likely explains this, since a far larger clone differs by one base. The genes are TRDV2 and TRDJ1, with D perhaps matching TRDD3 (7 bases). Germline V gene sequence: CDR1 GEAIGNYY, CDR2 EKD. The CDR3 length is 20 residues. Trimming stripped 0 bases from V and 0 bases from J, with 25 bases between. This chain's CDR3 is CACDTISSLPLGAHTDKLIF. CDR3 in DNA: TGTGCCTGTGACACCATTTCCTCCCTTCCCCTGGGGGCCCACACCGATAAACTCATCTTT.

By frequency in the sample, this clone is large (0.1 to 1%). Other nucleotide sequences from this sample produce the same CDR3. The chain recombines TRDV2 with TRDJ1; TRDD3 matches 13 bases. V lost 0 bases and J lost 2; bases outside the gene matches: 11. The CDR3 runs to 19 residues. Germline values: CDR1 GEAIGNYY, CDR2 EKD. CDR3 bases: TGTGCCTGTGACACCGTACTGGGGGATACGCAGGGACAGACCGATAAACTCATCTTT. Translating gives CACDTVLGDTQGQTDKLIF.

Concerning this clone itself: Given a far larger clone just one base away, this is likely a sequencing read error. J is TRDJ3 and V is TRDV2; 7 bases fit TRDD3. The CDR3 is 20 amino acids. J gave up 0 bases and V 0 bases, and 10 bases lay outside the gene matches. The germline V gene encodes CDR1 GEAIGNYY and CDR2 EKD. CDR3 protein: CACDTVPGDDSSWDTRQMFF. The DNA for the CDR3 is TGTGCCTGTGACACCGTACCGGGGGATGACAGCTCCTGGGACACCCGACAGATGTTTTTC.